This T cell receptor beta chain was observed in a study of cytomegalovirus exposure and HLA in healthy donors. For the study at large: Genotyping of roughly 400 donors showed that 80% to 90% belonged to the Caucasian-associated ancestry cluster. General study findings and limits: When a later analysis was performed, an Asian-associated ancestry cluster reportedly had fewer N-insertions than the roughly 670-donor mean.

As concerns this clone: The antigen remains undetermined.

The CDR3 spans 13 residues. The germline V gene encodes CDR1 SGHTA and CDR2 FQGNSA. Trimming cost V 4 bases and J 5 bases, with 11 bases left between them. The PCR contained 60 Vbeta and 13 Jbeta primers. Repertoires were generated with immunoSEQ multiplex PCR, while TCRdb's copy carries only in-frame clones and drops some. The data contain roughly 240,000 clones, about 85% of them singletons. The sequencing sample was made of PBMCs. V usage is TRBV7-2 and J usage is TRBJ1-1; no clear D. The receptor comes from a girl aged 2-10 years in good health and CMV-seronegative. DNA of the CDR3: TGTGCCAGCAGCTGGGGTCCGGGGACTGAAGCTTTCTTT. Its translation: CASSWGPGTEAFF.